What follows describes a single TCR beta chain. This entry comes from a study of control samples from healthy donors and cancer patients. Measured with immunoSEQ multiplex PCR; TCRdb has only the in-frame clones, and not every one. The sample consists of some 120,000 clones, over 75% of them appearing once. Germline CDR1 GTSNPN, CDR2 SVGIG (reference sequence). The CDR3 has 13 amino acids. With 5 bases clipped from V and 6 bases from J, the junction kept 6 bases outside the gene matches. The chain has TRBV30 and TRBJ2-1; 8 positions agree with TRBD1. Sequences were obtained from blood. This clonotype originated in a man aged 18 to 35 in good health. CDR3 nucleotide sequence: TGTGCCTGGGACGGACAGGGTGGCAATGAGCAGTTCTTC. It encodes CAWDGQGGNEQFF.